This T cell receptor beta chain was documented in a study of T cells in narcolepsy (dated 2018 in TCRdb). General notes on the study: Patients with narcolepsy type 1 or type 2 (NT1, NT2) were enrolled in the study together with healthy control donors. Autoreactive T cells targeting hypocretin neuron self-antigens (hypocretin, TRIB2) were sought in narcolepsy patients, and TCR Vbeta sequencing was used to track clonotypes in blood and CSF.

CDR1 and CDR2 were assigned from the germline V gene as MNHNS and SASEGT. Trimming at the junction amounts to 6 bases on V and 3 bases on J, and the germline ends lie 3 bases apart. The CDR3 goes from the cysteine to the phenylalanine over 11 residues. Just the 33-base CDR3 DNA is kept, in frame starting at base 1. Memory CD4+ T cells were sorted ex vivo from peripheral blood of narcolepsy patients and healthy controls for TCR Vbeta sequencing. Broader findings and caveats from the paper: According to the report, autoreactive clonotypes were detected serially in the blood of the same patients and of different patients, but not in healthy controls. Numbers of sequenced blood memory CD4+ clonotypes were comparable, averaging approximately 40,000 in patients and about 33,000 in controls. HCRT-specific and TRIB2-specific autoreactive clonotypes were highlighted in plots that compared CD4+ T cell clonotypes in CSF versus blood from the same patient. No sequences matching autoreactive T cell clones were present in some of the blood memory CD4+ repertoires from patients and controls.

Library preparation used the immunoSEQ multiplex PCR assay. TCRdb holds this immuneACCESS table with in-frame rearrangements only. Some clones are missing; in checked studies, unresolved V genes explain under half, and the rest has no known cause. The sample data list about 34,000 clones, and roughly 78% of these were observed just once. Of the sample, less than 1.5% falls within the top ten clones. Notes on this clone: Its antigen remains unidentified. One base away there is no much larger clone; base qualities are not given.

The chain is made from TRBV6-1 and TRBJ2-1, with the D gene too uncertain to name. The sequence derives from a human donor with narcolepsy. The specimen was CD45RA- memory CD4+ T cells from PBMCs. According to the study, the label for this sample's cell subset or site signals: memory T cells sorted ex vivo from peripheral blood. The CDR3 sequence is CASRDYNEQFF. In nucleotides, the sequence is TGTGCCAGCAGGGACTACAATGAGCAGTTCTTC.